A selection of T cell receptor beta chains follows, all from one sample in a study of somatic mutations in cytotoxic T cells in rheumatoid arthritis. The method was immunoSEQ multiplex PCR; TCRdb's version includes in-frame clones alone and lacks a portion of them. The sample has almost 15,000 clones, approximately 72% seen once. Material for sequencing was CD8+ T cells sorted from blood. These receptors were obtained from an adult with rheumatoid arthritis. Each CDR3 is given with its conserved first and last residue. Each record gives: CDR3 DNA, CDR3 protein, V gene, J gene, D gene, clone size. D genes are given only for firm matches. Clone size appears in some rows only: once, few, many, or a class for an expanded clone.

TGCGCCAGCAGCCCAAGTAGTCTGTGGGAAGCTTTCTTT	CASSPSSLWEAFF	TRBV4-1	TRBJ1-1	.	.
TGCGCCAGCAGCCAAGGACTAGGCTCCTATGGCTACACCTTC	CASSQGLGSYGYTF	TRBV4-3	TRBJ1-2	.	.
TGTGCCAGCGGTCGCACTGAAGCTTTCTTT	CASGRTEAFF	TRBV7-9	TRBJ1-1	.	few
TGCGCCAGCAGCTTTATGGACGAGCAGTACTTC	CASSFMDEQYF	TRBV5-1	TRBJ2-7	.	.
TGTGCCTGGAGGGACAGGGCTACCTACAATGAGCAGTTCTTC	CAWRDRATYNEQFF	TRBV30	TRBJ2-1	TRBD1	.
TGTGCCAGCAAGAGGGACAGCCACTTGAGCTCCTATAATTCACCCCTCCACTTT	CASKRDSHLSSYNSPLHF	TRBV2	TRBJ1-6	TRBD1	.
TGTGCCAGCAGCGCCACGGGAGAACGATTCTACAATGAGCAGTTCTTC	CASSATGERFYNEQFF	TRBV7-3	TRBJ2-1	.	once
TGTGCCAGCTCCCTGGCCCCACAAGAGACCCAGTACTTC	CASSLAPQETQYF	TRBV6-6	TRBJ2-5	.	once
TGTGCCAGCAGCTTAGGCGAGGCGGGGGGGAGATACGAGCAGTACTTC	CASSLGEAGGRYEQYF	TRBV13	TRBJ2-7	TRBD2	.
TGTGCCAGCAGTGATGGGGGAGAGGAGGGTGAAAAACTGTTTTTT	CASSDGGEEGEKLFF	TRBV2	TRBJ1-4	.	few
TGTGCCAGCAGTTTCCCCCCAGAGGGTGCGGGCTATGGCTACACCTTC	CASSFPPEGAGYGYTF	TRBV28	TRBJ1-2	.	.
TGTGCCAGCAGCTTAGATTGGACTAGCTCCCACGAGCAGTACTTC	CASSLDWTSSHEQYF	TRBV11-2	TRBJ2-7	TRBD2	once
TGTGCCAGCAGCGGGATAGCGGGGGCCTCATACAATGAGCAGTTCTTC	CASSGIAGASYNEQFF	TRBV7-9	TRBJ2-1	TRBD2	.
TGTGCCAGCAGGGACGGCCTCTCCTACGAGCAGTACTTC	CASRDGLSYEQYF	TRBV27	TRBJ2-7	.	.
TGTGCCAGCAGCTCGGGACAGGGCCTGGATGAGCAGTTCTTC	CASSSGQGLDEQFF	TRBV5-7	TRBJ2-1	TRBD1	.
TGTGCCAGCAGCTTGGCGGGACAGACCTACGAGCAGTACTTC	CASSLAGQTYEQYF	TRBV5-6	TRBJ2-7	TRBD1	once
TGTGCCACCAGCGCTGGGGAGACCCAGTACTTC	CATSAGETQYF	TRBV15	TRBJ2-5	.	few